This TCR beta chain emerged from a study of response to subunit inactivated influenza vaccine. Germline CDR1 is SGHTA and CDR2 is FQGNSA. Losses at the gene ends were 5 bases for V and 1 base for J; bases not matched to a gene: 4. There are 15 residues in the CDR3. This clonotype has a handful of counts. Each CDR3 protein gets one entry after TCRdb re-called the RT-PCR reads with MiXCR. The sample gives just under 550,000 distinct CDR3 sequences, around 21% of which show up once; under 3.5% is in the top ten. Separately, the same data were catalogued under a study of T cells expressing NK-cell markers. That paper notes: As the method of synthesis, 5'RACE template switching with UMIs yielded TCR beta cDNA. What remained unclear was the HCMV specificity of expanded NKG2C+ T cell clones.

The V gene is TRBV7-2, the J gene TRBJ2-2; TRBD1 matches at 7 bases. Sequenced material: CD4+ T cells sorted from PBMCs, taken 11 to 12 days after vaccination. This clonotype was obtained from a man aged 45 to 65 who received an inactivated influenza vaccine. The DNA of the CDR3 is TGTGCCAGCAGCCGGGACAGCCTGAACACCGGGGAGCTGTTTTTT. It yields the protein CASSRDSLNTGELFF.